This is a list of T cell receptor beta chains from one sample in a study of shared clonotypes between healthy human individuals. Sequencing used immunoSEQ multiplex PCR; TCRdb keeps in-frame clones, though not all of them. Of 1.5 million to 2.5 million clones in the sample, approximately 95% were seen once. Sequencing was carried out using naive CD8+ T cells sorted from blood. Receptors originate from a man younger than 35 in good health. Each CDR3 is given with its conserved first and last residue. Each record gives: clone size, J gene, D gene, V gene, CDR3 protein, CDR3 DNA. A D gene is named only where the DNA matches it firmly. Size is stated for part of the rows, as once, few or many counts, or as a class when the clone is expanded.

- | TRBJ2-7 | TRBD1 | TRBV7-8 | CASTSWTGSSYEQYF | TGTGCCAGCACCTCTTGGACAGGGAGCTCCTACGAGCAGTACTTC
- | TRBJ1-1 | - | TRBV27 | CASGPGLMNTEAFF | TGTGCCAGCGGGCCGGGGCTGATGAACACTGAAGCTTTCTTT
- | TRBJ2-7 | TRBD1 | TRBV13 | CASSLGQENYEQYF | TGTGCCAGCAGCCTGGGACAGGAAAACTACGAGCAGTACTTC
- | TRBJ2-3 | - | TRBV2 | CASSELALSDTQYF | TGTGCCAGCAGTGAATTAGCCCTTTCAGATACGCAGTATTTT
- | TRBJ2-1 | - | TRBV30 | CAWSALLGSEQFF | TGTGCCTGGAGTGCCCTACTAGGGAGTGAGCAGTTCTTC
- | TRBJ2-7 | TRBD1 | TRBV10-1 | CASSPGTGGYEQYF | TGCGCCAGCAGCCCCGGGACAGGGGGCTACGAGCAGTACTTC
- | TRBJ2-7 | TRBD2 | TRBV25-1 | CASSEGGAYEQYF | TGTGCCAGCAGTGAGGGAGGGGCCTACGAGCAGTACTTC
- | TRBJ2-7 | - | TRBV10-2 | CASSDEVWEQYF | TGCGCCAGCAGTGATGAGGTCTGGGAGCAGTACTTC
- | TRBJ2-7 | TRBD2 | TRBV7-9 | CASSKGLAGVGEQYF | TGTGCCAGCAGCAAGGGACTAGCGGGAGTTGGAGAGCAGTACTTC
- | TRBJ2-7 | - | TRBV2 | CASEPGHIYEQYF | TGTGCCAGCGAGCCGGGACACATCTACGAGCAGTACTTC
once | TRBJ2-7 | - | TRBV7-9 | CASSPVLGHEQYF | TGTGCCAGCAGCCCAGTTCTAGGACACGAGCAGTACTTC
- | TRBJ2-7 | - | TRBV6-6 | CASLELERRPYEQYF | TGTGCCAGTCTCGAGCTTGAGCGGAGACCCTACGAGCAGTACTTC
- | TRBJ2-5 | TRBD2 | TRBV9 | CASSPGGSQETQYF | TGTGCCAGCAGCCCGGGGGGGTCCCAAGAGACCCAGTACTTC
- | TRBJ1-5 | - | TRBV27 | CASSLGQGLKGQPQHF | TGTGCCAGCAGTTTGGGGCAGGGGTTAAAGGGTCAGCCCCAGCATTTT
- | TRBJ2-5 | TRBD2 | TRBV9 | CASTPWDQGGETQYF | TGTGCCAGCACCCCGTGGGACCAGGGAGGGGAGACCCAGTACTTC
- | TRBJ1-2 | - | TRBV9 | CASSVATYGYTF | TGTGCCAGCAGCGTAGCTACCTATGGCTACACCTTC
- | TRBJ2-1 | - | TRBV7-9 | CASSLMGDNEQFF | TGTGCCAGCAGCTTAATGGGGGACAATGAGCAGTTCTTC
- | TRBJ1-1 | - | TRBV30 | CAWNGGGEAFF | TGTGCCTGGAATGGTGGGGGGGAAGCTTTCTTT
once | TRBJ2-1 | - | TRBV4-1 | CASSYSANEQFF | TGCGCCAGCAGTTACAGCGCGAATGAGCAGTTCTTC
- | TRBJ2-2 | - | TRBV10-2 | CASRWGGELFF | TGCGCCAGCAGATGGGGCGGGGAGCTGTTTTTT
- | TRBJ2-3 | - | TRBV11-2 | CASSLTGGTDTQYF | TGTGCCAGCAGCTTAACCGGGGGCACAGATACGCAGTATTTT
- | TRBJ2-7 | TRBD2 | TRBV6-6 | CASSYEGLDTYEQYF | TGTGCCAGCAGTTACGAAGGACTAGACACCTACGAGCAGTACTTC
- | TRBJ2-7 | - | TRBV7-9 | CASSLVGVGSYEQYF | TGTGCCAGCAGCTTAGTGGGGGTCGGATCCTACGAGCAGTACTTC
once | TRBJ2-5 | - | TRBV7-8 | CASSLALETQYF | TGTGCCAGCAGCTTAGCCCTGGAGACCCAGTACTTC
- | TRBJ1-2 | TRBD1 | TRBV5-1 | CASSLTGGDGYTF | TGCGCCAGCAGCTTGACAGGGGGAGATGGCTACACCTTC
- | TRBJ2-3 | - | TRBV28 | CASSLGDMDPVDTQYF | TGTGCCAGCAGTTTAGGGGACATGGACCCGGTAGATACGCAGTATTTT
- | TRBJ2-2 | - | TRBV18 | CASSPLTENTGELFF | TGTGCCAGCTCACCACTTACGGAGAACACCGGGGAGCTGTTTTTT
- | TRBJ1-1 | - | TRBV9 | CASSTGGGVNTEAFF | TGTGCCAGCAGCACCGGCGGGGGAGTGAACACTGAAGCTTTCTTT
- | TRBJ2-2 | - | TRBV7-2 | CASSLGAGKNTGELFF | TGTGCCAGCAGCTTAGGGGCAGGAAAGAACACCGGGGAGCTGTTTTTT
- | TRBJ2-7 | - | TRBV7-9 | CASSLVGSSYEQYF | TGTGCCAGCAGCTTAGTCGGGAGTTCCTACGAGCAGTACTTC
- | TRBJ2-7 | - | TRBV27 | CASSLTGIGSYEQYF | TGTGCCAGCAGCCTAACAGGGATAGGCTCCTACGAGCAGTACTTC
- | TRBJ1-3 | - | TRBV6-5 | CASTPFSGNTIYF | TGTGCCAGCACCCCCTTCTCTGGAAACACCATATATTTT
- | TRBJ1-1 | TRBD1 | TRBV5-1 | CASSATGYNTEAFF | TGCGCCAGCAGCGCGACAGGGTATAACACTGAAGCTTTCTTT
- | TRBJ2-5 | - | TRBV7-9 | CASSGTQGTQYF | TGTGCCAGCAGCGGGACACAGGGTACCCAGTACTTC
- | TRBJ2-7 | - | TRBV6-6 | CASSYLTVYEQYF | TGTGCCAGCAGTTACCTGACTGTCTACGAGCAGTACTTC
- | TRBJ2-5 | TRBD2 | TRBV9 | CASSVASGGIAGFETQYF | TGTGCCAGCAGCGTAGCCTCAGGCGGGATAGCGGGATTTGAGACCCAGTACTTC
- | TRBJ1-6 | - | TRBV6-1 | CASSVTGNSPLHF | TGTGCCAGCAGTGTAACAGGGAATTCACCCCTCCACTTT
- | TRBJ1-2 | TRBD1 | TRBV5-6 | CASSLEPTPGQGAYGYTF | TGTGCCAGCAGCTTGGAACCCACCCCGGGACAGGGGGCGTATGGCTACACCTTC
once | TRBJ2-7 | - | TRBV5-1 | CASRPGQSYEQYF | TGCGCCAGCAGACCTGGCCAGTCCTACGAGCAGTACTTC
- | TRBJ1-1 | - | TRBV6-5 | CASSYGGQGIEAFF | TGTGCCAGCAGTTACGGGGGGCAGGGGATTGAAGCTTTCTTT
- | TRBJ2-7 | - | TRBV7-9 | CASSDRERNEQYF | TGTGCCAGCAGCGACCGGGAACGTAACGAGCAGTACTTC
- | TRBJ1-3 | - | TRBV27 | CASSSHPLGTGNTIYF | TGTGCCAGCAGTTCACACCCCCTCGGGACTGGAAACACCATATATTTT
- | TRBJ1-1 | TRBD1 | TRBV18 | CASSPLDRAAEAFF | TGTGCCAGCTCACCTCTGGACAGGGCTGCTGAAGCTTTCTTT
once | TRBJ1-3 | TRBD1 | TRBV5-6 | CASSYDRVAGNTIYF | TGTGCCAGCAGCTACGACAGGGTAGCTGGAAACACCATATATTTT
- | TRBJ1-3 | - | TRBV19 | CASSVGTGSGNTIYF | TGTGCCAGTAGTGTCGGGACTGGCTCTGGAAACACCATATATTTT
- | TRBJ2-7 | TRBD1 | TRBV5-1 | CASSWRQGTNEQYF | TGCGCCAGCAGCTGGAGACAGGGAACGAACGAGCAGTACTTC
- | TRBJ2-7 | - | TRBV27 | CASSEGGSLREEQYF | TGTGCCAGCAGCGAGGGGGGTTCCCTTAGGGAGGAGCAGTACTTC
- | TRBJ1-5 | TRBD1 | TRBV5-5 | CASSYDPGGYQPQHF | TGTGCCAGCAGCTATGACCCAGGGGGGTATCAGCCCCAGCATTTT
once | TRBJ2-1 | TRBD2 | TRBV11-2 | CASSLDLGGRGYNEQFF | TGTGCCAGCAGCTTAGATCTAGGCGGGAGAGGATACAATGAGCAGTTCTTC
once | TRBJ2-2 | TRBD2 | TRBV27 | CASSLSLAGVTNTGELFF | TGTGCCAGCAGTTTATCCCTAGCGGGGGTGACGAACACCGGGGAGCTGTTTTTT
- | TRBJ2-1 | - | TRBV7-9 | CASSFRATDEQFF | TGTGCCAGCAGCTTCCGGGCTACCGATGAGCAGTTCTTC
- | TRBJ2-1 | - | TRBV7-9 | CASSLVAGGSYNEQFF | TGTGCCAGCAGCTTAGTGGCAGGGGGGTCCTACAATGAGCAGTTCTTC